This TCR beta chain originates from a study of technical replicates of blood from a handful of donors. Assay used: immunoSEQ multiplex PCR; TCRdb lists only in-frame clones, some missing. The sample has tens of thousands of clones, 90% to 95% seen once. The CDR3 consists of 14 residues. The V segment lost 10 bases and the J segment 6 bases; nucleotides outside the gene matches: 11. Germline V gives CDR1 MDHEN, CDR2 SYDVKM. This clonotype was sampled from a human donor in good health. The chain employs TRBV28 and TRBJ2-7, with 11 bases aligning to TRBD1. The specimen was T cells isolated from PBMCs. CDR3 DNA: TGTGCCACCTGGTTCCGGGACAGGGGGGGCGAGCAGTACTTC. Translated: CATWFRDRGGEQYF.